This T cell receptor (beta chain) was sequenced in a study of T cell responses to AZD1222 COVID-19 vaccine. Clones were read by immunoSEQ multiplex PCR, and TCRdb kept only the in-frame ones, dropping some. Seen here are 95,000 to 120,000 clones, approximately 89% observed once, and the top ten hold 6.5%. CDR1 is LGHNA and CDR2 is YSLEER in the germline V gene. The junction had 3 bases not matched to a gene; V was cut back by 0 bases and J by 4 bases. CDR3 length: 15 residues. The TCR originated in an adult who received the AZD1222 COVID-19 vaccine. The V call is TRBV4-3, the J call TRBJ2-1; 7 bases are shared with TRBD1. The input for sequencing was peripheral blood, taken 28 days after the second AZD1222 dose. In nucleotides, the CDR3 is TGCGCCAGCAGCCAAGACGACAGGGTTTACAATGAGCAGTTCTTC. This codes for CASSQDDRVYNEQFF.